The rows below give T cell receptor beta chains drawn from one sample of a study of tumor-infiltrating lymphocytes in primary liver carcinoma. TCRdb redid the calling of the multiplex PCR reads with MiXCR, one entry per CDR3 protein. The table lists approximately 330,000 distinct CDR3 sequences, approximately 65% of them singletons, with about 6% in the top ten. Sequenced input: peripheral blood. The receptors shown here come from a man in his forties with primary liver carcinoma and hepatitis B virus infection. CDR3s include the opening cysteine and the closing phenylalanine or tryptophan. D genes are given only for firm matches. Only part of the rows carry a size: once, few, many, or a class if the clone is expanded.

clone size,V gene,D gene,J gene,CDR3 DNA,CDR3 protein
once,TRBV11-2,.,TRBJ2-1,TGTGCCAGCAGCTTAGAGCCAAGAAATGAGAAGTCCTTC,CASSLEPRNEKSF
.,TRBV4-1,.,TRBJ2-1,TGCACCAGCAGCCAAGATAACAGGGGGGGAGCTGAGCGGTTCTTC,CTSSQDNRGGAERFF
.,TRBV4-1,TRBD2,TRBJ2-2,TGCGCCAGCTTACCGGGACTAGAAGGCGGGGAGCTGCTTTTT,CASLPGLEGGELLF
many,TRBV12-5,.,TRBJ2-5,TGTGCTAGTGGTCCGAACACTAAGGCCCAGTACTTC,CASGPNTKAQYF
.,TRBV11-2,.,TRBJ2-7,TGTGCCAGCGGCTTAGCATCGAGAGTATCCTACGGGCAGTACTTC,CASGLASRVSYGQYF
.,TRBV6-5,.,TRBJ2-7,TGTGCCAGCAGTTACTCCGGCAGGAACTCCTACGAGCAGTGCTTC,CASSYSGRNSYEQCF
many,TRBV6-1,.,TRBJ1-1,TGTGCCACCCATGGGGGTGAAGCTTTCTTT,CATHGGEAFF
.,TRBV29-1,.,TRBJ1-1,TGCAGCGGGCTTTGGGGGACGACTGAAGCTCTCTTT,CSGLWGTTEALF
.,TRBV12-3/TRBV12-4,TRBD2,TRBJ2-1,TGTGCCAGCAGTCCCGGACTAGCGGAAGGGCTGATAAATGAGCAGTTCTTC,CASSPGLAEGLINEQFF
.,TRBV6-2/TRBV6-3,.,TRBJ2-1,TGTGCCAGCAGTTACTCCCCACCTAACGGGTTGTATAATGAGCAGTCCTTC,CASSYSPPNGLYNEQSF
many,TRBV4-3,.,TRBJ2-1,TGCGCCAGCAGCCAAGAGGAGGGGCGATGGCAGTTCTTC,CASSQEEGRWQFF
many,TRBV6-5,TRBD1,TRBJ1-2,TGTGCCAGCAGTACACGGACAGGGGCCTATGGCTACACCTTC,CASSTRTGAYGYTF